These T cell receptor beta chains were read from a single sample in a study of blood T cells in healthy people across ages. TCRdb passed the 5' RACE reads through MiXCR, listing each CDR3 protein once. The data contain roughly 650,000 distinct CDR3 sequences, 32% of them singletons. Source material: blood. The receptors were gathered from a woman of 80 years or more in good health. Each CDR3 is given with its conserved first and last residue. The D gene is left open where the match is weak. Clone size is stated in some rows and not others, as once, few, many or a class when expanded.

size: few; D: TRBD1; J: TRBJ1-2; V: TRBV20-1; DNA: TGCAGTGCTAGACCACAGGGGAGCGACTATGGCTACACCTTC; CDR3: CSARPQGSDYGYTF
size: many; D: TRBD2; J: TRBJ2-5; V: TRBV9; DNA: TGTGCCAGCAGCGCCGGGACTAAGTACCAAGAGACCCAGTACTTC; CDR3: CASSAGTKYQETQYF
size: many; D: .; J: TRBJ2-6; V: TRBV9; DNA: TGTGCCAGCAGCACTGCCCCGGGACCCTTCTCTGGGGCCAACGTCCTGACTTTC; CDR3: CASSTAPGPFSGANVLTF
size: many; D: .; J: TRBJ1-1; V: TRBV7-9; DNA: TGTGCCAGCACTTATGTTTCGGGGGATGGCACTGAAGCTTTCTTT; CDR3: CASTYVSGDGTEAFF
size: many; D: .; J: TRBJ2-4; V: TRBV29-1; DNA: TGCAGCGTTGAAACAGGAAACATTCAGTACTTC; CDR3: CSVETGNIQYF
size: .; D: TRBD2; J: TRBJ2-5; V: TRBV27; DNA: TGTGCCAGCGGACTAGCGGGAGAGACCCAGTACTTC; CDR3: CASGLAGETQYF
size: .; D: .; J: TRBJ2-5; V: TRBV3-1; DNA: TGTGCCAGCAGCGGCGGGGTTAAAGAGACCCAGTACTTC; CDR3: CASSGGVKETQYF
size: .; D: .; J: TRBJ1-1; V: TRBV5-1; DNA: TGCGCCAGCAGCTTGTTTCACTTTCCCACAGGGGAAGCTTTCTTT; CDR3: CASSLFHFPTGEAFF
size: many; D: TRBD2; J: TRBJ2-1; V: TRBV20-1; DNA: TGCAGTGCTAGTCCCGCCCGGGGGGACAATGAGCAGTTCTTC; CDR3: CSASPARGDNEQFF
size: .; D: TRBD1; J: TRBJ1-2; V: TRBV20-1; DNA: TGCAGTGCTAGTGTCGCAGGGGGTAGTCGCTATGGCTACACCTTC; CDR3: CSASVAGGSRYGYTF
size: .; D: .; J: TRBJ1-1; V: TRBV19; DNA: TGTGCCAGTAGTATGGCCATACGAAGGAGTGAAGCTTTCTTT; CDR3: CASSMAIRRSEAFF
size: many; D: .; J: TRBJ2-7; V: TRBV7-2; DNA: TGTGCCAGCAGCTTAGCGCCGAGACAATTGAACTACGAGCAGTACTTC; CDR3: CASSLAPRQLNYEQYF
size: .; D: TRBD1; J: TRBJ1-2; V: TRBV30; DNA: TGTGCCTGGAGTTGTACAGGGACAGGGATCGGCTACACCTTC; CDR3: CAWSCTGTGIGYTF
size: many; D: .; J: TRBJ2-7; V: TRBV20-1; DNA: TGCAGTGCCCCGGGACTTTACTCCTACGAGCAGTACTTC; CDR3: CSAPGLYSYEQYF
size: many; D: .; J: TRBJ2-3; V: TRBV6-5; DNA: TGTGCCAGCAGTCCTACCACTGATACGCAGTATTTT; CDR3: CASSPTTDTQYF
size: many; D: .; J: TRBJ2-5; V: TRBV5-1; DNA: TGCGCCAGCAGCTACTTTGACTCGGGAGAGACCCAGTACTTC; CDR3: CASSYFDSGETQYF
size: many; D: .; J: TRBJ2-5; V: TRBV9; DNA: TGTGCCAGCAGCGTAGGGAGGGCCGGGGAGACCCAGTACTTC; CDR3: CASSVGRAGETQYF